The 8 T cell receptor beta chains below come from one sample, sequenced in a study of blood T cell repertoires in COVID-19. Libraries were prepared by immunoSEQ multiplex PCR; TCRdb keeps only in-frame clonotypes and omits some of them. The sample contains about 480,000 clones, approximately 87% of which appear only once. Sequenced material: PBMCs or T cells enriched from blood (not recorded which). The receptors derive from a woman between 40 and 50 years old who had recovered from COVID-19.

This sequence joins TRBV19 and TRBJ1-1; the D is unclear. With 6 bases removed from V and 1 base from J, the gap between germline ends came to 9 bases. The CDR3 loop spans 13 amino acids. Germline V gene lookup returns CDR1 LNHDA and CDR2 SQIVND (reference sequence). The CDR3 spells CASRTSPNTEAFF. The CDR3, as DNA: TGTGCCAGTAGAACAAGTCCGAACACTGAAGCTTTCTTT.

This sequence joins TRBV5-1 and TRBJ2-1, with 10 positions matching TRBD2. The ends lost 5 bases at V and 5 bases at J; junction bases unmatched: 4. The CDR3 length is 14 residues. Germline V CDR1 and CDR2: SGHRS, YFSETQ. CDR3 DNA: TGCGCCAGCAGGGGCGGGACTAGCGACAATGAGCAGTTCTTC. It translates to CASRGGTSDNEQFF.

The V call is TRBV5-4, the J call TRBJ1-4; a weak D match, TRBD1 (5 bases). V gave up 1 base and J gave up 0 bases, with 10 bases separating them. The germline CDR1 and CDR2 sequences are SGHNT and YYREEE (reference sequence). The CDR3 extends over 16 amino acids. CDR3 amino acids: CASSLSGAATNEKLFF. The CDR3 DNA is TGTGCCAGCAGCTTGAGCGGGGCAGCAACTAATGAAAAACTGTTTTTT.

The rearrangement uses TRBV28 and TRBJ1-4; D may be TRBD1 (5 bases). Germline CDR1 is MDHEN and CDR2 is SYDVKM. The V gene lost 4 bases and the J gene lost 0 bases, with 15 bases spanning the gap. This CDR3 has 17 residues. CDR3 protein: CASSSPRDSATNEKLFF. The CDR3 bases are TGTGCCAGCAGTTCCCCCCGGGACTCAGCAACTAATGAAAAACTGTTTTTT.

This chain connects TRBV24-1 to TRBJ2-5; 7 nucleotides align to TRBD2. J lost 4 bases, V lost 3 bases, and 10 bases had no gene match. From germline, CDR1 is KGHDR and CDR2 SFDVKD. This CDR3 comprises 16 residues. This CDR3 is CATSDVLAGDRETQYF. CDR3 bases: TGTGCCACCAGTGATGTTCTGGCGGGAGATAGAGAGACCCAGTACTTC.

This chain connects TRBV7-6 to TRBJ1-5; D not resolved. CDR3 length equals 15 residues. Germline CDR1 reads SGHVS; CDR2 reads FNYEAQ. Trimming shortened V by 0 bases and J by 4 bases, and 10 bases separated the two germline ends. CDR3 nucleotide sequence: TGTGCCAGCAGCTTAGCTGAGGGTGAGAATCAGCCCCAGCATTTT. Residues: CASSLAEGENQPQHF. Full variable domain (remainder filled in from reference TRBV7-6 and TRBJ1-5): GAGVSQSPRYKVTKRGQDVALRCDPISGHVSLYWYRQALGQGPEFLTYFNYEAQQDKSGLPNDRFSAERPEGSISTLTIQRTEQRDSAMYRCASSLAEGENQPQHFGDGTRLSIL.

V is TRBV10-3 and J is TRBJ2-7, with D perhaps TRBD2 (6 bases). The CDR3 is made up of 16 amino acids. CDR1 and CDR2 from the germline V gene are ENHRY and SYGVKD. V was cut by 3 bases and J by 6 bases, with 21 bases left in between. The CDR3 loop is CAISDRLTGTPGEQYF. The CDR3 coding sequence is TGTGCCATCAGTGACCGACTCACCGGGACTCCCGGCGAGCAGTACTTC.

This clone was observed once. V and J are TRBV19 and TRBJ1-5; 11 nucleotides align to TRBD1. With V trimmed by 4 bases and J by 6 bases, 8 bases remained unmatched. CDR3 length equals 16 residues. Germline CDR1 is LNHDA and CDR2 is SQIVND (reference sequence). CDR3 protein: CASSTQDRGLPQPQHF. CDR3 bases: TGTGCCAGTAGTACCCAGGACAGGGGGCTACCTCAGCCCCAGCATTTT.